In its sample, the clone carrying this T cell receptor (beta chain) was seen a few times. The sample originates from a study of blood T cells in healthy people across ages. Combining a sample-barcoded 5' primer with a J-beta primer mix, a second PCR ran for 7 to 11 cycles. TCRdb reanalysed the 5' RACE reads using MiXCR and keeps one entry per CDR3 protein. This sample has fewer than 1,200,000 distinct CDR3 sequences, with under 30% found just once. This CDR3 spans 16 amino acids. This sample was shared with a second study, whose subject was T cells of mothers and their children.

This chain uses TRBV21-1 with TRBJ2-4; TRBD2 was called by the table and not checked on the DNA. TRBV21-1 is described as a pseudogene. The specimen was blood. The clonotype comes from a girl aged 2-10 years in good health. CDR3 loop: CASSKVGWEEQNIQYF. In nucleotides, the CDR3 is TGTGCCAGCAGCAAAGTCGGGTGGGAGGAGCAAAACATTCAGTACTTC.